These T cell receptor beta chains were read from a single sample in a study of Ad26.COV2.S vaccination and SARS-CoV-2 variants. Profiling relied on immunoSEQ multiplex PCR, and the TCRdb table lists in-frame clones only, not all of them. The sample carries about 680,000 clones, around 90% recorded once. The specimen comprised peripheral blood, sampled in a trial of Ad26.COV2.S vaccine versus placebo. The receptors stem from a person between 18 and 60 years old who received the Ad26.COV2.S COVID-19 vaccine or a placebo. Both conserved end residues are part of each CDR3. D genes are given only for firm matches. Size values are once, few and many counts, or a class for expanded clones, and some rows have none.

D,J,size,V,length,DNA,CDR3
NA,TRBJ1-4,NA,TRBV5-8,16,TGTGCCAGCAGCATTTACAGGCTGACCTACGATGAAAAACTGTTTTTT,CASSIYRLTYDEKLFF
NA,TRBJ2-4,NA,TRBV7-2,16,TGTGCCAGCAGCTTAGATGGGGCGGAGGCCAAAAACATTCAGTACTTC,CASSLDGAEAKNIQYF
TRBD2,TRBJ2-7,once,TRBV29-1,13,TGCAGCGTCCTAGCGGGGAGCTCCTACGAGCAGTACTTC,CSVLAGSSYEQYF
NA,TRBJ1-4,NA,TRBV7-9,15,TGTGCCAGCAGCTGGGGTCTTGGTCTTAATGAAAAACTGTTTTTT,CASSWGLGLNEKLFF
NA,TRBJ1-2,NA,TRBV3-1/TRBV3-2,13,TGTGCCAGCAGCCAAGAAGACAGCTATGGCTACACCTTC,CASSQEDSYGYTF
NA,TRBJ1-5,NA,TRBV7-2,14,TGTGCCAGCAGCTTAGACAGATCCAATCAGCCCCAGCATTTT,CASSLDRSNQPQHF
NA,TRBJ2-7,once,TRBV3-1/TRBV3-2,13,TGTGCCAGCAGCCAAGATGGGACCTACGAGCAGTACTTC,CASSQDGTYEQYF
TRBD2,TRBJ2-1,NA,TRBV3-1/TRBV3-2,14,TGTGCCAGCAGCCAAGATCTGACGGGAGGTCGACGGTTCTTC,CASSQDLTGGRRFF
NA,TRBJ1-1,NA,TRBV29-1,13,TGCAGCGTTGAGGACAGACTGAACACTGAAGCTTTCTTT,CSVEDRLNTEAFF
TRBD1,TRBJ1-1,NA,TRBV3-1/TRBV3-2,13,TGTGCCAGCAGCCAGGCCGGGACAGGAAAAGCTTTCTTT,CASSQAGTGKAFF
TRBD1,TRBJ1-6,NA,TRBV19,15,TGTGCCAGTAGGACAGGGAGCTCCTATAATTCACCCCTCCACTTT,CASRTGSSYNSPLHF
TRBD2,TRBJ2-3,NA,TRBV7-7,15,TGTGCTAGCAGCCCCGGGACTAGCGGGGCAGATACGCAGTATTTT,CASSPGTSGADTQYF
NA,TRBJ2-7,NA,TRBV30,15,TGTGCCTGGAGCCCCCAGGGCCCGTTCTCCTACGAGCAGTACTTC,CAWSPQGPFSYEQYF
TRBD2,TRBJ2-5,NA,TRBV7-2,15,TGTGCCAGCAGCGACGTAGGGTGGGAGGGGGAGACCCAGTACTTC,CASSDVGWEGETQYF
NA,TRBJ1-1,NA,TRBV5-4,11,TGTGCCAGCAGCTTGGAGGGCCAAGCTTTCTTT,CASSLEGQAFF
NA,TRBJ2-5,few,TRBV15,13,TGTGCCACCAGCTCACCGGACAGCCAGACCCAGTACTTC,CATSSPDSQTQYF
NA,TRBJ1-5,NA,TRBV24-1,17,TGTGCCACCAGAGGCAAAACGGGGGAGGGCGGCAATCAGCCCCAGCATTTT,CATRGKTGEGGNQPQHF
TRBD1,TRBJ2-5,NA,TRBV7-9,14,TGTGCCAGCAGCTTCGGGACAGGACAAGAGACCCAGTACTTC,CASSFGTGQETQYF
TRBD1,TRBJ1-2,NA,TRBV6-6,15,TGTGCCAGCAGTTACTTTCCAGGGGGTTTGTATGGCTACACCTTC,CASSYFPGGLYGYTF
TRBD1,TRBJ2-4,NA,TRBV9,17,TGTGCCAGCAGCCCCCGCGACAGGGGTTTAGCCAAAAACATTCAGTACTTC,CASSPRDRGLAKNIQYF
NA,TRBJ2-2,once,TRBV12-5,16,TGTGCTAGTGGTTTGGCTGCGACAGCGAACACCGGGGAGCTGTTTTTT,CASGLAATANTGELFF
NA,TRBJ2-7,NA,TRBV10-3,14,TGTGCCATCAGTGAGTTTTGGGATGACAAGACGCAGTACTTC,CAISEFWDDKTQYF
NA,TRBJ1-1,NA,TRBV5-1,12,TGCGCCAGCAGCGACACCTGGGCTGAAGCTTTCTTT,CASSDTWAEAFF
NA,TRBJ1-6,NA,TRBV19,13,TGTGCCAGTAGTATCCCACTCTATTCACCCCTCCACTTT,CASSIPLYSPLHF
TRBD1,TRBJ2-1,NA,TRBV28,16,TGTGCCAGCAGTTTGGCCCGGGACAGGGGTTACAATGAGCAGTTCTTC,CASSLARDRGYNEQFF
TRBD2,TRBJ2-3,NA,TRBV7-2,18,TGTGCCAGCAGCTTAGCCCCTAGCGGGGGGTCGTCATGGGATACGCAGTATTTT,CASSLAPSGGSSWDTQYF
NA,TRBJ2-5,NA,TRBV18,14,TGTGCCAGCTCACCACCAGGCCAACAAGGGACCCAGTACTTC,CASSPPGQQGTQYF
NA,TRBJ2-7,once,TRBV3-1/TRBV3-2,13,TGTGCCAGCAGCCAAGATCTGCCCTACGAGCAGTACTTC,CASSQDLPYEQYF
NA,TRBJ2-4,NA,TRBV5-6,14,TGTGCCAGCAGCTTGGGGACCCTCGAAAACATTCAGTACTTC,CASSLGTLENIQYF
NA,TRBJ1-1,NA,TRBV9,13,TGTGCCAGCACCAAAGTTATTAACACTGAAGCTTTCTTT,CASTKVINTEAFF
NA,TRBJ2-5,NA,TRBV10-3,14,TGTGCCATCAGTGCGGGGAATAACCAAGAGACCCAGTACTTC,CAISAGNNQETQYF
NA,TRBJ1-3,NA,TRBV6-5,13,TGTGCCAGCAGTTACTCTCGGGGAAACACCATATATTTT,CASSYSRGNTIYF
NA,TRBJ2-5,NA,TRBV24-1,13,TGTGCCCACTTGGGGGGCGACCGGGGTACCCAGTACTTC,CAHLGGDRGTQYF
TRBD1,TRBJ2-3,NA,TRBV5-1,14,TGCGCCAGCAGCTGGGACAGGGGCACAGATACGCAGTATTTT,CASSWDRGTDTQYF
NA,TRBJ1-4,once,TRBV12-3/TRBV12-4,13,TGTGCCAGCACCTCAGGGACTAATGAAAAACTGTTTTTT,CASTSGTNEKLFF
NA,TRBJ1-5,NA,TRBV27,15,TGTGCCAGCAGTGCGCCCTTTGGTAGAAATCAGCCCCAGCATTTT,CASSAPFGRNQPQHF
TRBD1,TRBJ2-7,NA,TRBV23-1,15,TGCGCCAGCAGTCAATCGGGACAGGTCACCTACGAGCAGTACTTC,CASSQSGQVTYEQYF
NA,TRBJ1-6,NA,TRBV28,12,TGTGCCAGCAGGGTACCGGATTCACCCCTCCACTTT,CASRVPDSPLHF
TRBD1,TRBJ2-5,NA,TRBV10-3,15,TGTGCCATCAGTGAGGGACAGGTGGTGAGGGAGACCCAGTACTTC,CAISEGQVVRETQYF
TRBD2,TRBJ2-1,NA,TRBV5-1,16,TGCGCCAGCAGCCCACTAGCGGGGGTATCCTACAATGAGCAGTTCTTC,CASSPLAGVSYNEQFF
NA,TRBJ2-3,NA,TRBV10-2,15,TGCGCCAGCAGTGAAGTTCCGGGGCTCGCAGATACGCAGTATTTT,CASSEVPGLADTQYF
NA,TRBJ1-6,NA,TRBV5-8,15,TGTGCCAGCAGCCTAGGGCAACCTAGACGGTCACCCCTCCACTTT,CASSLGQPRRSPLHF
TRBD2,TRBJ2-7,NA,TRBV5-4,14,TGTGCCAGCAGCTTTAGCGGGGCTCCCTACGAGCAGTACTTC,CASSFSGAPYEQYF
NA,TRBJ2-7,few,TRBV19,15,TGTGCCAGTAGTATTGTGGTGGGTTCGTCCTACGAGCAGTACTTC,CASSIVVGSSYEQYF
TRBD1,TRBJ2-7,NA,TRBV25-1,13,TGTGCCAGCAGTCCCGGGACAGCGAGGGAGCAGTACTTC,CASSPGTAREQYF
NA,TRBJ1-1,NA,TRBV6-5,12,TGTGCCAGCAGTTCGGGAGAAGGTCCCGCTTTCTTT,CASSSGEGPAFF
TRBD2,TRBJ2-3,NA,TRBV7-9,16,TGTGCCAGCAGTTTCCTAGCGGGGGCCAGCACAGATACGCAGTATTTT,CASSFLAGASTDTQYF
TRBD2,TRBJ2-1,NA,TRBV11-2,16,TGTGCCAGCAGGCCTACCGGGACTAGCGTCTACAATGAGCAGTTCTTC,CASRPTGTSVYNEQFF
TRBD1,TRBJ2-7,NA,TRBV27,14,TGTGCCAGCAGACCCCGGACAGGGTTCGCCGAGCAGTACTTC,CASRPRTGFAEQYF
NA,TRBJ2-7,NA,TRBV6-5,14,TGTGCCAGCAGTCTACCCTCAGGGAACTACGAGCAGTACTTC,CASSLPSGNYEQYF